The rows below give T cell receptor beta chains drawn from one sample of a study of CD8+CD57+ T cells in acquired aplastic anemia. MiXCR was run by TCRdb on the reads, yielding one entry per CDR3 protein. The sample contains 160,000 or so distinct CDR3 sequences, 70% to 80% of which appear only once. Sequenced: sorted CD4+, CD8+, or CD8+CD57+ T cells (not recorded which) from PBMCs. Source of these receptors: a human donor with aplastic anemia. Both conserved end residues are part of each CDR3. Fields, in order: D gene, J gene, CDR3 length, V gene, clone size, CDR3 protein, CDR3 DNA. A D gene is named only where the DNA matches it firmly. Clone size is shown for a subset of rows, as once, few, many or a class of expanded clone.

d_call: -
j_call: TRBJ2-2
cdr3_length: 15
v_call: TRBV3-1
clone_size: -
cdr3_aa: CASGQELLAGGELFF
cdr3_nt: TGTGCCAGCGGCCAAGAGCTCCTAGCTGGCGGGGAGCTGTTTTTT

d_call: -
j_call: TRBJ2-7
cdr3_length: 16
v_call: TRBV7-2
clone_size: -
cdr3_aa: CASSQRGSSRSYEQYF
cdr3_nt: TGTGCCAGCAGCCAAAGGGGGAGCAGCAGGTCCTACGAGCAGTACTTC

d_call: -
j_call: TRBJ2-7
cdr3_length: 13
v_call: TRBV19
clone_size: few
cdr3_aa: CASSARTPGEQYF
cdr3_nt: TGTGCCAGTAGTGCTAGGACCCCAGGCGAGCAGTACTTC

d_call: -
j_call: TRBJ2-1
cdr3_length: 12
v_call: TRBV7-2
clone_size: -
cdr3_aa: CASSLDRDNQFF
cdr3_nt: TGTGCCAGCAGCCTAGACCGGGACAACCAGTTCTTC

d_call: TRBD1
j_call: TRBJ2-2
cdr3_length: 17
v_call: TRBV10-2
clone_size: -
cdr3_aa: CASSEPAGTGGLGELFF
cdr3_nt: TGCGCCAGCAGTGAGCCGGCCGGGACAGGGGGATTAGGGGAGCTGTTTTTT

d_call: TRBD1
j_call: TRBJ1-5
cdr3_length: 16
v_call: TRBV20-1
clone_size: few
cdr3_aa: CSASSGQGNENQPQHF
cdr3_nt: TGCAGTGCTAGTAGTGGACAGGGAAATGAGAATCAGCCCCAGCATTTT

d_call: -
j_call: TRBJ1-1
cdr3_length: 14
v_call: TRBV10-1
clone_size: -
cdr3_aa: CASSETSLSTEAFF
cdr3_nt: TGCGCCAGCAGTGAAACGTCTTTGAGCACTGAAGCTTTCTTT

d_call: -
j_call: TRBJ1-1
cdr3_length: 14
v_call: TRBV15
clone_size: -
cdr3_aa: CATSKGDLNTEAFF
cdr3_nt: TGTGCCACCAGCAAGGGAGATTTGAACACTGAAGCTTTCTTT

d_call: -
j_call: TRBJ1-2
cdr3_length: 14
v_call: TRBV4-3
clone_size: -
cdr3_aa: CASSQDRSVSGYTF
cdr3_nt: TGCGCCAGCAGCCAAGATCGGAGTGTGTCTGGCTACACCTTC

d_call: TRBD1
j_call: TRBJ2-7
cdr3_length: 13
v_call: TRBV5-6
clone_size: -
cdr3_aa: CASSLTGRDEQYF
cdr3_nt: TGTGCCAGCAGCCTGACAGGGCGCGACGAGCAGTACTTC

d_call: -
j_call: TRBJ2-5
cdr3_length: 13
v_call: TRBV20-1
clone_size: few
cdr3_aa: CSARNAVQETQYF
cdr3_nt: TGCAGTGCTAGAAATGCAGTCCAAGAGACCCAGTACTTC

d_call: TRBD1
j_call: TRBJ2-2
cdr3_length: 15
v_call: TRBV5-1
clone_size: -
cdr3_aa: CASSSGQGRTGELFF
cdr3_nt: TGCGCCAGCAGCTCCGGACAGGGTAGGACCGGGGAGCTGTTTTTT

d_call: -
j_call: TRBJ2-5
cdr3_length: 14
v_call: TRBV5-6
clone_size: -
cdr3_aa: CASSPTGRIVEQYF
cdr3_nt: TGTGCCAGCAGCCCTACGGGACGGATAGTAGAGCAGTACTTC

d_call: TRBD2
j_call: TRBJ2-1
cdr3_length: 14
v_call: TRBV20-1
clone_size: once
cdr3_aa: CSASRGGKYNEQFF
cdr3_nt: TGCAGTGCTAGTCGCGGGGGAAAGTACAATGAGCAGTTCTTC

d_call: -
j_call: TRBJ1-1
cdr3_length: 13
v_call: TRBV10-2
clone_size: -
cdr3_aa: CASLEQMNTEAFF
cdr3_nt: TGCGCCAGCCTTGAGCAGATGAACACTGAAGCTTTCTTT

d_call: -
j_call: TRBJ2-3
cdr3_length: 15
v_call: TRBV7-3
clone_size: -
cdr3_aa: CASSLTFHGTDTQYF
cdr3_nt: TGTGCCAGCAGCTTAACGTTCCATGGCACAGATACGCAGTATTTT

d_call: TRBD1
j_call: TRBJ2-3
cdr3_length: 13
v_call: TRBV24-1
clone_size: few
cdr3_aa: CATLTGARDTQYF
cdr3_nt: TGTGCCACCCTGACAGGGGCGAGGGATACGCAGTATTTT

d_call: -
j_call: TRBJ2-7
cdr3_length: 10
v_call: TRBV20-1
clone_size: -
cdr3_aa: CSALQTEQYF
cdr3_nt: TGCAGTGCTCTGCAAACGGAGCAGTACTTC

d_call: -
j_call: TRBJ2-1
cdr3_length: 18
v_call: TRBV10-3
clone_size: -
cdr3_aa: CAISEPPTGQIKSSEQFF
cdr3_nt: TGTGCCATCAGCGAGCCACCGACAGGCCAAATCAAATCAAGTGAGCAGTTCTTC

d_call: -
j_call: TRBJ1-5
cdr3_length: 14
v_call: TRBV2
clone_size: -
cdr3_aa: CASSGRGINQPQHF
cdr3_nt: TGTGCCAGCAGTGGTCGGGGGATCAATCAGCCCCAGCATTTT

d_call: -
j_call: TRBJ1-2
cdr3_length: 12
v_call: TRBV2
clone_size: -
cdr3_aa: CASMMVSVGILF
cdr3_nt: TGTGCCAGCATGATGGTTAGCGTAGGGATACTCTTC

d_call: -
j_call: TRBJ2-7
cdr3_length: 13
v_call: TRBV7-7
clone_size: -
cdr3_aa: CASSLAGDYEQYF
cdr3_nt: TGTGCTAGCAGCTTGGCAGGGGACTACGAGCAGTACTTC

d_call: -
j_call: TRBJ1-2
cdr3_length: 13
v_call: TRBV6-5
clone_size: -
cdr3_aa: CASRQGPLYGYTF
cdr3_nt: TGTGCCAGCAGACAGGGACCCCTCTATGGCTACACCTTC

d_call: TRBD2
j_call: TRBJ2-3
cdr3_length: 15
v_call: TRBV10-3
clone_size: -
cdr3_aa: CAIGTSGGSTDTQYF
cdr3_nt: TGTGCCATTGGGACTAGCGGGGGGAGCACAGATACGCAGTATTTT

d_call: TRBD1
j_call: TRBJ1-6
cdr3_length: 19
v_call: TRBV7-2
clone_size: -
cdr3_aa: CASSLGTGARSGDNSPLHF
cdr3_nt: TGTGCCAGCAGCTTGGGGACAGGGGCTCGCTCAGGGGATAATTCACCCCTCCACTTT

d_call: TRBD2
j_call: TRBJ2-7
cdr3_length: 14
v_call: TRBV7-6
clone_size: -
cdr3_aa: CASSPNGGSYEQYF
cdr3_nt: TGTGCCAGCAGCCCCAACGGGGGGTCCTACGAGCAGTACTTC

d_call: -
j_call: TRBJ2-7
cdr3_length: 11
v_call: TRBV20-1
clone_size: few
cdr3_aa: CSAGLTYEQYF
cdr3_nt: TGCAGTGCAGGGCTTACCTACGAGCAGTACTTC

d_call: -
j_call: TRBJ2-5
cdr3_length: 15
v_call: TRBV5-1
clone_size: many
cdr3_aa: CASSLVLAAEETQYF
cdr3_nt: TGCGCCAGCAGCTTGGTTCTGGCAGCGGAAGAGACCCAGTACTTC

d_call: TRBD2
j_call: TRBJ2-5
cdr3_length: 14
v_call: TRBV7-8
clone_size: -
cdr3_aa: CACSLIQGGETQYF
cdr3_nt: TGTGCCTGCAGCTTGATCCAGGGAGGGGAGACCCAGTACTTC

d_call: TRBD2
j_call: TRBJ2-3
cdr3_length: 15
v_call: TRBV10-3
clone_size: -
cdr3_aa: CAISGPRAGVDTQYF
cdr3_nt: TGTGCCATCAGTGGTCCCAGGGCGGGAGTAGATACGCAGTATTTT

d_call: -
j_call: TRBJ1-1
cdr3_length: 15
v_call: TRBV5-1
clone_size: -
cdr3_aa: CASSSGGLANTEAFF
cdr3_nt: TGCGCCAGCAGCTCTGGTGGGTTGGCGAACACTGAAGCTTTCTTT

d_call: TRBD1
j_call: TRBJ2-6
cdr3_length: 16
v_call: TRBV6-4
clone_size: many
cdr3_aa: CASSGTGGAGANVLTF
cdr3_nt: TGTGCCAGCAGTGGGACAGGGGGCGCCGGGGCCAACGTCCTGACTTTC

d_call: -
j_call: TRBJ1-1
cdr3_length: 14
v_call: TRBV10-3
clone_size: many
cdr3_aa: CAISESPGDTEAFF
cdr3_nt: TGTGCCATCAGTGAGTCCCCAGGGGACACTGAAGCTTTCTTT

d_call: -
j_call: TRBJ2-3
cdr3_length: 15
v_call: TRBV24-1
clone_size: -
cdr3_aa: CATSDPFASTDTQYF
cdr3_nt: TGTGCCACCAGTGATCCGTTCGCTAGCACAGATACGCAGTATTTT

d_call: -
j_call: TRBJ2-2
cdr3_length: 12
v_call: TRBV7-3
clone_size: -
cdr3_aa: CASSLINGELFF
cdr3_nt: TGTGCCAGCAGCTTAATTAACGGGGAGCTGTTTTTT

d_call: TRBD1
j_call: TRBJ2-3
cdr3_length: 16
v_call: TRBV24-1
clone_size: -
cdr3_aa: CATSDFQDRERITQYF
cdr3_nt: TGTGCCACCAGTGATTTTCAGGACAGGGAGCGGATCACGCAGTATTTT

d_call: -
j_call: TRBJ1-1
cdr3_length: 16
v_call: TRBV10-3
clone_size: -
cdr3_aa: CAISGRDGAGDTEAFF
cdr3_nt: TGTGCCATCAGTGGAAGGGACGGAGCCGGGGACACTGAAGCTTTCTTT

d_call: -
j_call: TRBJ2-3
cdr3_length: 16
v_call: TRBV27
clone_size: many
cdr3_aa: CASRTSPGSSEDTQYF
cdr3_nt: TGTGCCAGCAGAACCTCCCCCGGGAGCAGCGAAGATACGCAGTATTTT

d_call: -
j_call: TRBJ2-2
cdr3_length: 15
v_call: TRBV6-6
clone_size: -
cdr3_aa: CASSSLSGGTGELLF
cdr3_nt: TGTGCCAGCAGTTCCCTAAGTGGGGGGACCGGGGAGCTGCTTTTT

d_call: TRBD2
j_call: TRBJ2-1
cdr3_length: 15
v_call: TRBV9
clone_size: -
cdr3_aa: CASSVVTSSIDEQFF
cdr3_nt: TGTGCCAGCAGCGTAGTGACTAGCTCGATCGATGAGCAGTTCTTC

d_call: TRBD2
j_call: TRBJ2-3
cdr3_length: 15
v_call: TRBV7-9
clone_size: -
cdr3_aa: CASSLSGGAVDTQYF
cdr3_nt: TGTGCCAGCAGCTTAAGCGGGGGGGCGGTAGATACGCAGTATTTT

d_call: -
j_call: TRBJ1-2
cdr3_length: 13
v_call: TRBV29-1
clone_size: -
cdr3_aa: CSKKGRSNYGYTF
cdr3_nt: TGCAGCAAAAAAGGACGGAGCAACTATGGCTACACCTTC

d_call: -
j_call: TRBJ2-5
cdr3_length: 10
v_call: TRBV9
clone_size: few
cdr3_aa: CASSGETQYF
cdr3_nt: TGTGCCAGCAGCGGGGAGACCCAGTACTTC

d_call: TRBD1
j_call: TRBJ1-2
cdr3_length: 15
v_call: TRBV29-1
clone_size: -
cdr3_aa: CSVDKPGQGRYGYTF
cdr3_nt: TGCAGCGTTGACAAACCGGGACAGGGTCGCTATGGCTACACCTTC

d_call: -
j_call: TRBJ1-2
cdr3_length: 14
v_call: TRBV29-1
clone_size: -
cdr3_aa: CSVEIQGLNYGYTF
cdr3_nt: TGCAGCGTTGAAATACAGGGCCTGAACTATGGCTACACCTTC

d_call: TRBD1
j_call: TRBJ1-1
cdr3_length: 15
v_call: TRBV5-6
clone_size: few
cdr3_aa: CASSLLGDRGTEAFF
cdr3_nt: TGTGCCAGCAGCTTGTTAGGGGACAGGGGCACTGAAGCTTTCTTT

d_call: TRBD2
j_call: TRBJ2-5
cdr3_length: 12
v_call: TRBV20-1
clone_size: -
cdr3_aa: CSATGLAETQYF
cdr3_nt: TGCAGTGCTACAGGACTAGCGGAGACCCAGTACTTC

d_call: -
j_call: TRBJ1-5
cdr3_length: 15
v_call: TRBV7-8
clone_size: -
cdr3_aa: CASSLSDRFNQPQHF
cdr3_nt: TGTGCCAGCAGCTTATCCGACAGATTCAATCAGCCCCAGCATTTT

d_call: TRBD1
j_call: TRBJ1-6
cdr3_length: 16
v_call: TRBV2
clone_size: -
cdr3_aa: CASSGDGTGGPPTLHF
cdr3_nt: TGTGCCAGCAGTGGAGATGGGACAGGGGGACCTCCGACCCTCCACTTT

d_call: -
j_call: TRBJ2-5
cdr3_length: 15
v_call: TRBV10-3
clone_size: -
cdr3_aa: CAISESVGSTGTQYF
cdr3_nt: TGTGCCATCAGTGAGTCGGTGGGGTCTACGGGGACCCAGTACTTC

d_call: TRBD1
j_call: TRBJ1-2
cdr3_length: 17
v_call: TRBV6-4
clone_size: few
cdr3_aa: CASSTGTGGAGILGYTF
cdr3_nt: TGTGCCAGCAGTACCGGGACAGGGGGCGCAGGGATACTTGGCTACACCTTC

d_call: TRBD1
j_call: TRBJ2-7
cdr3_length: 13
v_call: TRBV10-3
clone_size: once
cdr3_aa: CAGSGTGFCEQYF
cdr3_nt: TGTGCCGGCTCCGGGACAGGGTTCTGCGAGCAGTACTTC

d_call: TRBD2
j_call: TRBJ2-5
cdr3_length: 17
v_call: TRBV24-1
clone_size: -
cdr3_aa: CATSDLDGLAEQETQYF
cdr3_nt: TGTGCCACCAGTGATTTGGACGGACTAGCGGAGCAAGAGACCCAGTACTTC

d_call: TRBD1
j_call: TRBJ1-1
cdr3_length: 14
v_call: TRBV19
clone_size: once
cdr3_aa: CASSTRQGRTEAFF
cdr3_nt: TGTGCCAGTAGTACAAGACAGGGTAGGACTGAAGCTTTCTTT

d_call: TRBD1
j_call: TRBJ2-7
cdr3_length: 12
v_call: TRBV29-1
clone_size: few
cdr3_aa: CSVEAGGYEQYF
cdr3_nt: TGCAGCGTTGAAGCAGGGGGCTACGAGCAGTACTTC